What follows are 22 T cell receptor beta chains derived from one specimen sequenced in a study of blood T cell repertoires in COVID-19. Sequenced by immunoSEQ multiplex PCR; TCRdb stores in-frame clones only, minus some. Among under 500,000 clones, 70% to 90% were seen once, and the ten largest hold 1.5% to 2%. Input material: PBMCs or T cells enriched from blood (not recorded which). These receptors came from a woman aged 18-30 years with acute COVID-19.

This rearrangement joins TRBV7-9 to TRBJ2-7; 7 bases line up with TRBD2. The germline gives CDR1 SEHNR, CDR2 FQNEAQ (reference sequence). The V segment lost 1 base and the J segment 2 bases; nucleotides outside the gene matches: 11. The CDR3 totals 17 residues. The CDR3 DNA sequence: TGTGCCAGCAGCTTAGTTAGTGCTAGCGGCCTACCCTACGAGCAGTACTTC. Translating it yields CASSLVSASGLPYEQYF.

The genes are TRBV27 and TRBJ1-6; D gene uncertain. The CDR3 extends over 14 amino acids. V was clipped by 2 bases and J by 9 bases, with 11 bases between them. The germline gives CDR1 MNHEY, CDR2 SMNVEV (reference sequence). The CDR3 DNA reads as TGTGCCAGCAGTTTACCGAGTGCGGGTTCACCCCTCCACTTT. Amino acid sequence: CASSLPSAGSPLHF.

The rearrangement joins TRBV19 to TRBJ1-2, with 9 bases identical to TRBD1. The CDR3 runs to 16 residues. Per germline, CDR1 LNHDA and CDR2 SQIVND (reference sequence). J lost 0 bases, V lost 4 bases, and 6 bases had no gene match. DNA for the CDR3: TGTGCCAGTAGTAGAGGACAGGGGTCGGCTAACTATGGCTACACCTTC. This encodes CASSRGQGSANYGYTF.

This clone showed up just a few times. V and J are TRBV27 and TRBJ1-6; D is undetermined. The CDR3 has 15 amino acids. The germline CDR1 and CDR2 sequences are MNHEY and SMNVEV (reference sequence). V shed 3 bases and J shed 3 bases, with 9 bases lying between them. The CDR3 region has the DNA TGTGCCAGCAGTTTTTCAGTGGTCTATAATTCACCCCTCCACTTT. Translated, it gives CASSFSVVYNSPLHF.

The chain combines TRBV28 with TRBJ1-6, with a weak D call TRBD1 (6 bases). Trimming took off 5 bases at V and 6 bases at J, with 17 bases between the two ends. Looked up from germline, CDR1 is MDHEN and CDR2 is SYDVKM. This CDR3 has 16 amino acids. The CDR3 DNA follows: TGTGCCAGCAGTCCTCACCCCGGGACAACTAATTCACCCCTCCACTTT. Translated: CASSPHPGTTNSPLHF.

V usage is TRBV11-2 and J usage is TRBJ2-5, with a tentative D call TRBD2 (5 bases). Germline lookup yields CDR1 SGHAT and CDR2 FQNNGV. The CDR3 runs 15 residues. The V and J ends lost 1 base and 5 bases respectively, with 14 bases between them. The chain's CDR3 is CASSLGGQLLETQYF. Here the CDR3 DNA reads TGTGCCAGCAGCTTAGGCGGGCAGTTGTTGGAGACCCAGTACTTC.

This CDR3 reads CASSDIGTGVDEQYF. The CDR3 bases are TGTGCCAGCAGTGATATTGGGACAGGGGTGGACGAGCAGTACTTC. The chain couples TRBV2 to TRBJ2-7; 10 bases line up with TRBD1. Germline V gene lookup returns CDR1 SNHLY and CDR2 FYNNEI. The CDR3 has 15 residues. V was clipped by 3 bases and J by 5 bases; unmatched bases: 7.

V usage is TRBV5-5 and J usage is TRBJ2-7; maybe TRBD2 (5 bases). This CDR3 region has 13 residues. Germline CDR1 reads SGHKS; CDR2 reads YYEKEE (reference sequence). V lost 5 bases and J 6 bases, leaving 15 bases between the germline ends. CDR3 region: CASRLSIGGEQYF. Here the CDR3 DNA reads TGTGCCAGCAGACTGTCCATAGGAGGCGAGCAGTACTTC.

V gene TRBV18 combines with J gene TRBJ2-1; 9 bases match TRBD1. CDR3 length: 16 residues. Germline-derived CDR1 and CDR2 are KGHSH and LQKENI. V trimming: 2 bases; J trimming: 5 bases; junction bases outside the gene matches: 7. CDR3 coding DNA: TGTGCCAGCTCACCAACAGGGGGCGCCCGGAACAATGAGCAGTTCTTC. Residues: CASSPTGGARNNEQFF.

The V gene is TRBV4-1, the J gene TRBJ1-5; no clear D gene. With 0 bases removed from V and 5 bases from J, the gap between germline ends came to 8 bases. Germline lookup yields CDR1 MGHRA and CDR2 YSYEKL. The CDR3 extends over 14 amino acids. The CDR3 region has the DNA TGCGCCAGCAGCCAAGAACTGTCGTATCAGCCCCAGCATTTT. Protein: CASSQELSYQPQHF.

The chain employs TRBV6-2 or TRBV6-3 and TRBJ1-1; TRBD1 is a possible D gene (6 bases). Deletions cut 1 base from V and 2 bases from J, with 8 bases between. This CDR3 is 14 amino acids long. Germline V CDR1 and CDR2: MNHEY, SVGEGT. CDR3 DNA: TGTGCCAGCAGTTACTTGGGACAAAACACTGAAGCTTTCTTT. It encodes CASSYLGQNTEAFF.

The V and J genes are TRBV7-2 and TRBJ2-3; TRBD2 matches 13 bases. This CDR3 region has 15 residues. Germline V lookup: CDR1 SGHTA, CDR2 FQGNSA. The trim removed 3 bases at V and 9 bases at J, leaving 6 bases unmatched. CDR3 in amino acids: CASSLRLAGGDTQYF. The CDR3 coding sequence is TGTGCCAGCAGCTTGAGACTAGCGGGAGGTGACACGCAGTATTTT.

The J gene is TRBJ1-6, the V gene TRBV5-4; TRBD1 matches at 10 bases. Germline CDR1 is SGHNT and CDR2 is YYREEE (reference sequence). The CDR3 length is 17 residues. V shed 0 bases, J shed 5 bases, and the junction held 5 bases outside the gene matches. The CDR3 DNA is TGTGCCAGCAGCTTGGGGCCCGGGACAGGGGATAATTCACCCCTCCACTTT. This sequence encodes CASSLGPGTGDNSPLHF.

V is TRBV6-2 or TRBV6-3 and J is TRBJ2-3, with 8 bases fitting TRBD2. Germline V gene sequence: CDR1 MNHEY, CDR2 SVGEGT. Germline trimming cut 1 base from V and 6 bases from J; bases unmatched to any gene: 9. The length of the CDR3 is 16 residues. CDR3 residues: CASSYLSGSSIDTQYF. The CDR3 region has the DNA TGTGCCAGCAGTTACTTGAGCGGGAGCTCTATCGATACGCAGTATTTT.

The chain joins TRBV7-2 to TRBJ2-7; TRBD2 matches at 7 bases. The CDR3 runs 15 residues. The J segment lost 3 bases and the V segment lost 6 bases, leaving 11 bases of the junction unmatched. Germline V CDR1 and CDR2: SGHTA, FQGNSA. CDR3 nucleotide sequence: TGTGCCAGCAGTTCCCGGGCTAGCGGTAACTACGAGCAGTACTTC. It specifies CASSSRASGNYEQYF.

This clone was found once. The rearrangement uses TRBV28 and TRBJ2-1; D might be TRBD2 (6 bases). The germline V and J ends were trimmed by 5 bases and 4 bases, with 15 bases remaining between them. The CDR3 consists of 15 residues. The V gene's germline CDR1 is MDHEN and CDR2 SYDVKM. The CDR3 loop reads CASSQPTDYYNEQFF. Written as DNA, the CDR3 is TGTGCCAGCAGTCAACCTACGGACTATTACAATGAGCAGTTCTTC.

This chain joins TRBV9 and TRBJ2-5; D is possibly TRBD2 (6 bases). The V gene's germline CDR1 is SGDLS and CDR2 YYNGEE. CDR3 length: 15 amino acids. V lost 0 bases and J lost 5, with 14 bases in between. CDR3 bases: TGTGCCAGCAGCGTAGCGGGAGCCCGCGGGGAGACCCAGTACTTC. Its translation: CASSVAGARGETQYF.

The chain links TRBV10-1 to TRBJ2-5; TRBD1 might be the D (7 bases). V gave up 2 bases and J gave up 0 bases, with 13 bases separating them. This CDR3 region has 16 residues. Germline V gene sequence: CDR1 WNHNN, CDR2 SYGVQD (reference sequence). Here the CDR3 reads CASSEMAGGHQETQYF. DNA of the CDR3: TGCGCCAGCAGTGAGATGGCAGGGGGGCACCAAGAGACCCAGTACTTC.

The V and J genes are TRBV6-5 and TRBJ2-7, with D uncertain. From germline, CDR1 is MNHEY and CDR2 SVGAGI. Trimming cost V 6 bases and J 7 bases, with 16 bases left between them. This CDR3 region has 13 residues. CDR3: CASRIGEGTEQYF. The CDR3 DNA reads TGTGCCAGCAGAATAGGAGAAGGAACGGAGCAGTACTTC.

This clone was recorded once. The genes are TRBV28 and TRBJ2-3; TRBD1 agrees at 9 bases. With V trimmed by 6 bases and J by 3 bases, 7 bases remained unmatched. Germline CDR1 MDHEN, CDR2 SYDVKM. The CDR3 is 15 residues long. The CDR3 coding sequence is TGTGCCAGCAGCCAGCGGGACAGGGTAACAGATACGCAGTATTTT. Encoded protein: CASSQRDRVTDTQYF.

The V call is TRBV4-3, the J call TRBJ2-7; 8 nucleotides align to TRBD1. The CDR3 consists of 16 residues. V lost 0 bases to trimming and J lost 3 bases; unmatched junction nucleotides: 7. Germline V gene lookup returns CDR1 LGHNA and CDR2 YSLEER. CDR3 DNA sequence: TGCGCCAGCAGCCAAGATCGAGGGACAGGAGACTACGAGCAGTACTTC. This translates into CASSQDRGTGDYEQYF.

The chain links TRBV11-2 to TRBJ2-5; the D gene is possibly TRBD1 (5 bases). Germline-derived CDR1 and CDR2 are SGHAT and FQNNGV. V was pared by 5 bases and J by 5 bases, with 12 bases between. The CDR3 covers 13 residues. The DNA of the CDR3 is TGTGCCAGCAGCCAGGCAGGGTGGGAGACCCAGTACTTC. Protein: CASSQAGWETQYF.